Listed here are 8 T cell receptor beta chains from one sample, sequenced in a study of a mutant IDH1 vaccine in newly diagnosed glioma (dated by TCRdb to the early 2020s). According to the study, the label for this sample's time point signals: week 47, end of study. Each vaccine dose, consisting of 300 ug of a 20-mer mutant IDH1 peptide in Montanide, was administered subcutaneously with topical imiquimod. Antigen specificity for these receptors is unknown. Libraries were prepared through the immunoSEQ multiplex PCR assay. As stored in TCRdb, this immuneACCESS dataset retains in-frame rearrangements with V and J assigned. A fraction of the clones does not appear; measured against another copy, unresolved V genes explain less than half of the discrepancy, and the remainder lacks a known reason. The sample table contains approximately 21,000 clones; only one count was recorded for roughly 84% of them. In total, the top ten clones hold about 2.8% of the sample.

The sample was PBMCs, taken from a glioma patient whose treatment included an IDH1 peptide vaccine. Receptors originate from a man aged 35 to 55 with glioma.

The rearrangement joins TRBV19 to TRBJ1-1; D gene ambiguous. This CDR3 spans 16 amino acids. V lost 2 bases and J 0 bases, leaving 13 bases between the germline ends. Germline loops: CDR1 LNHDA, CDR2 SQIVND (reference sequence). CDR3 in amino acids: CASSITQSEVNTEAFF. The CDR3 nucleotides are TGTGCCAGTAGTATAACCCAATCCGAGGTGAACACTGAAGCTTTCTTT. Together with reference TRBV19 and TRBJ1-1, the CDR3 gives the full variable domain: DGGITQSPKYLFRKEGQNVTLSCEQNLNHDAMYWYRQDPGQGLRLIYYSQIVNDFQKGDIAEGYSVSREKKESFPLTVTSAQKNPTAFYLCASSITQSEVNTEAFFGQGTRLTVV.

In its sample, this clone was seen a few times. The chain joins TRBV7-8 to TRBJ2-2; 10 bases are a match to TRBD2. Trimming cost V 1 base and J 0 bases; bases outside gene matches: 5. The germline V gene encodes CDR1 SGHVS and CDR2 FQNEAQ. CDR3 length equals 18 residues. The CDR3 DNA reads as TGTGCCAGCAGCTTAGGAGGGAGCGGGAGGGCGAACACCGGGGAGCTGTTTTTT. Protein product: CASSLGGSGRANTGELFF.

In its sample, this clone was seen a few times. This rearrangement joins TRBV7-2 to TRBJ1-5; D possibly corresponds to TRBD1 (6 bases). The CDR3 runs 15 residues. Looked up from germline, CDR1 is SGHTA and CDR2 is FQGNSA. Trimming took 1 base from V and 3 from J, leaving 10 bases between them. DNA of the CDR3: TGTGCCAGCAGCTTAGGCTGGACAGTCAATCAGCCCCAGCATTTT. Its protein product is CASSLGWTVNQPQHF.

The V call is TRBV19, the J call TRBJ2-7; D is ambiguous. CDR3 size: 16 residues. The V end was cut by 6 bases, the J end by 3 bases, with 21 bases between. From germline, CDR1 is LNHDA and CDR2 SQIVND (reference sequence). The CDR3 nucleotides read TGTGCCAGTAGCCCCATCCATACCGGACGATACTACGAGCAGTACTTC. Residues: CASSPIHTGRYYEQYF.

The chain uses TRBV5-1 and TRBJ2-3; a possible D gene is TRBD2 (5 bases). V was trimmed by 3 bases and J by 2 bases, leaving 19 bases between them. The CDR3 extends over 17 amino acids. The germline gives CDR1 SGHRS, CDR2 YFSETQ. This chain's CDR3 is CASSSDSLGPYTDTQYF. DNA for the CDR3: TGCGCCAGCAGCTCGGACTCATTAGGGCCTTACACAGATACGCAGTATTTT.

To note about this clone: This sample includes further DNA sequences coding for the same CDR3. V and J are TRBV19 and TRBJ1-4; D not resolved. The CDR3 has 10 amino acids. Germline CDR1 reads LNHDA; CDR2 reads SQIVND (reference sequence). V shed 8 bases and J shed 6 bases, with 4 bases lying between them. The CDR3 spells CASGYEKLFF. DNA of the CDR3: TGTGCCAGTGGTTATGAAAAACTGTTTTTT.

V and J are TRBV28 and TRBJ1-1, with D possibly being TRBD1 (6 bases). The length of the CDR3 is 15 residues. The V gene's germline CDR1 is MDHEN and CDR2 SYDVKM. The V gene lost 6 bases and the J gene lost 1 base, with 15 bases spanning the gap. CDR3 DNA: TGTGCCAGCAGATCGCCCCAGGGGTGGAACACTGAAGCTTTCTTT. Its translation: CASRSPQGWNTEAFF.

The chain joins TRBV6-5 to TRBJ2-3, with D uncertain. The V gene lost 7 bases and the J gene lost 2 bases, with 16 bases spanning the gap. CDR1 MNHEY and CDR2 SVGAGI come from the germline V gene. The CDR3 is 15 residues long. The DNA for the CDR3 is TGTGCCAGCACCCACGGAATCTGGGCCACAGATACGCAGTATTTT. Residues: CASTHGIWATDTQYF.